This T cell receptor (beta chain) stems from a study of blood T cells in healthy people across ages. From germline, CDR1 is SGHTA and CDR2 FQGNSA. The CDR3 sequence is 17 residues long. A J-beta primer mix and a sample-barcoded 5' primer were used in a second PCR of about 7 to 12 cycles. TCRdb passed the 5' RACE reads through MiXCR, listing each CDR3 protein once. This table holds about 680,000 distinct CDR3 sequences, about 52% found once. This sequence was found in a woman aged 60-75 years in good health. The chain carries TRBV7-2 and TRBJ2-7, with TRBD2 matching 13 bases. The J call may not be correct, given that the DNA end is closer to TRBJ2-5. The material sequenced was blood. CDR3 sequence (DNA): TGTGCCAGCAGCCCAACTCGACTAGCGGGAGGCCGGGAGACCCAGTACTTC. It translates to CASSPTRLAGGRETQYF.